This TCR beta chain was captured by sequencing in a study of PD-1 blockade in classical Hodgkin lymphoma. General study points: A significant rise in TCR diversity was seen by C4D1 for CD4+ cells but not for CD8+ cells. Partial responders and progressors had significantly lower baseline TCR diversity. Compared with healthy donors, newly diagnosed patients reportedly showed lower baseline TCR diversity. Exclusion was the outcome for patients who began nivolumab under 1 year after ASCT.

Clones were read by immunoSEQ multiplex PCR, and TCRdb kept only the in-frame ones, dropping some. The sample shows 130,000 to 150,000 clones, approximately 72% of them seen only once. For this clone: Its specificity is not known.

CDR3 size: 14 residues. Deletions cut 5 bases from V and 2 bases from J, with 12 bases between. CDR1 and CDR2 (germline): MNHNS, SASEGT. There was relapse after autologous stem cell transplantation in every patient, and there was variation in brentuximab vedotin exposure. The chain links TRBV6-1 to TRBJ1-1; no clear D. The clonotype was recovered from a human donor with classical Hodgkin lymphoma. This material consisted of peripheral blood mononuclear cells (PBMCs), taken before the second cycle of nivolumab. CDR3 nucleotide sequence: TGTGCCAGCAGTAGAACATCCCCAAACACTGAAGCTTTCTTT. It yields the protein CASSRTSPNTEAFF.